The sequence of this T cell receptor beta chain was determined in a study of persistence of HIV-infected CD4 T cells. The libraries were made with immunoSEQ version 4 in survey mode. The table came from immunoSEQ multiplex PCR; TCRdb's copy has only in-frame clones and leaves some out. In the table there are roughly 64,000 clones, more than 70% of which are singletons. Cells were stimulated with overlapping HIV-1 Gag 15-mer peptides. CD40L/CD69 double-negative CD45RO-high memory CD4+ T cells were collected. After removal of 2 bases from V and 5 bases from J, the junction contained 5 bases not matched to a gene. In germline, CDR1 is SGDLS, CDR2 YYNGEE. The CDR3 sequence is 15 residues long. With respect to this clone: What it recognizes is unknown.

V and J are TRBV9 and TRBJ2-7, with TRBD2 matching 12 bases. Specimen: CD4+ T cells sorted from PBMCs after 18-hour stimulation, collected from a patient who received antiretroviral therapy. The sequence derives from an adult man with HIV who was CMV-seropositive. The CDR3 sequence: CASSVSTSGGHEQYF. CDR3 nucleotide sequence: TGTGCCAGCAGCGTCTCGACTAGCGGGGGCCACGAGCAGTACTTC.